These 6 T cell receptor beta chains originate from one sample sequenced in a study of Graves' ophthalmopathy and Graves' hyperthyroidism. RNA served as the template for amplifying TCR beta CDR3 regions. RT-PCR was first run with HTBI primers, then multiplex PCR in a second round. TCRdb reanalysed the multiplex PCR reads using MiXCR and keeps one entry per CDR3 protein. This sample has some 360,000 distinct CDR3 sequences, with approximately 18% found just once. Material for sequencing was peripheral blood. These receptors came from an adult woman with stable Graves' hyperthyroidism.

The chain employs TRBV6-2 or TRBV6-3 and TRBJ2-7; no clear D. V lost 7 bases and J lost 5, with 9 bases in between. The CDR3 extends over 11 amino acids. Germline V lookup: CDR1 MNHEY, CDR2 SVGEGT. This CDR3 reads CASTHGDEQYF. In DNA form, the CDR3 reads TGTGCCAGCACCCACGGCGACGAGCAGTACTTC.

This clonotype was found many times. V is TRBV12-3 or TRBV12-4 and J is TRBJ2-2; 9 positions match TRBD1. The CDR3 is 16 amino acids. With V trimmed by 5 bases and J by 1 base, 5 bases remained unmatched. The CDR3 DNA follows: TGTGCCAGCAGTCCCCGACAGGGGGTGAACACCGGGGAGCTGTTTTTT. Translating it yields CASSPRQGVNTGELFF.

This clonotype came up many times. The chain joins TRBV2 to TRBJ1-1; D is uncertain. The CDR3 is 13 residues long. V dropped 1 base and J dropped 1 base, with 4 bases sitting between them. In germline, CDR1 is SNHLY, CDR2 FYNNEI. The CDR3 DNA reads TGTGCCAGCAGTGAAGGGGAGAACACTGAAGCTTTCTTT. This sequence encodes CASSEGENTEAFF.

As concerns this clonotype: A single base separates this from a much larger clone, so it may be a read error. This rearrangement joins TRBV7-9 to TRBJ2-7; tentatively, D is TRBD1 (5 bases). The CDR3 loop spans 14 amino acids. Trimming left V 5 bases short and J 0 bases short, with 11 bases between. Looked up from germline, CDR1 is SEHNR and CDR2 is FQNEAQ (reference sequence). DNA for the CDR3: TGTGCCAGCAGCCAGCCAGGGAACTCCTACGAGCAGTACGTC. Protein: CASSQPGNSYEQYV.

The chain couples TRBV6-1 to TRBJ1-5; no clear D gene. Trimming removed 8 bases from V and 7 bases from J, with 15 bases in between. Germline CDR1 and CDR2: MNHNS and SASEGT. The CDR3 runs 13 residues. The CDR3 sequence is CASLAEGGQPQHF. The CDR3 DNA sequence: TGTGCCAGCCTGGCGGAGGGTGGGCAGCCCCAGCATTTT.

Ten or more counts support this clonotype. The chain joins TRBV5-6 to TRBJ1-2; no clear D. There are 11 residues in the CDR3. Germline CDR1 SGHDT, CDR2 YYEEEE. Trimming left V 0 bases short and J 6 bases short, with 3 bases between. Here the CDR3 DNA reads TGTGCCAGCAGCTTGGAGCATGGCTACACCTTC. Its translation is CASSLEHGYTF.